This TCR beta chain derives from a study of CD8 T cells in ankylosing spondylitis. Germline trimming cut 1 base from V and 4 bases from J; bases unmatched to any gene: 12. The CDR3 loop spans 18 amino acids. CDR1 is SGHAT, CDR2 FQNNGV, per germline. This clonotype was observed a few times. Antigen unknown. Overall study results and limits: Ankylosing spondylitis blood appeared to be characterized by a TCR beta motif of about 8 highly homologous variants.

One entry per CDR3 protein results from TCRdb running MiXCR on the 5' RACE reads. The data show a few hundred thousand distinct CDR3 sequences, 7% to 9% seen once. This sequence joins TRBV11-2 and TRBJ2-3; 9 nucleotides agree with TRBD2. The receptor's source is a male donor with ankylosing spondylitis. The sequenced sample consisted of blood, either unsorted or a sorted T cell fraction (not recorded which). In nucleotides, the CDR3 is TGTGCCAGCAGCTTAGTCCCTCGGCCTAGCGGGATATCAGATACGCAGTATTTT. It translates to CASSLVPRPSGISDTQYF.